Given below is one T cell receptor (beta chain) in context. The target antigen is unknown. This entry belongs to a study of Tregs in tolerant kidney transplant recipients. Trimming stripped 4 bases from V and 0 bases from J, with 7 bases between. This CDR3 region has 13 residues. CDR1 is SGDLS, CDR2 YYNGEE, per germline. TCRdb's table, derived via immunoSEQ multiplex PCR, lists solely in-frame clones and lacks some. This table has some 69,000 clones, around 84% appearing once. Study-wide points: Activated donor B cell expansion appeared to reveal the most relevant donor-specific TCRbeta repertoire.

The origin of this receptor is a human donor in good health. V usage is TRBV9 and J usage is TRBJ2-5; maybe TRBD2 (6 bases). The sample comprised CD4+ T cells from blood. As DNA, the CDR3 is TGTGCCAGCAGCAAGCGGGACCAAGAGACCCAGTACTTC. This codes for CASSKRDQETQYF.